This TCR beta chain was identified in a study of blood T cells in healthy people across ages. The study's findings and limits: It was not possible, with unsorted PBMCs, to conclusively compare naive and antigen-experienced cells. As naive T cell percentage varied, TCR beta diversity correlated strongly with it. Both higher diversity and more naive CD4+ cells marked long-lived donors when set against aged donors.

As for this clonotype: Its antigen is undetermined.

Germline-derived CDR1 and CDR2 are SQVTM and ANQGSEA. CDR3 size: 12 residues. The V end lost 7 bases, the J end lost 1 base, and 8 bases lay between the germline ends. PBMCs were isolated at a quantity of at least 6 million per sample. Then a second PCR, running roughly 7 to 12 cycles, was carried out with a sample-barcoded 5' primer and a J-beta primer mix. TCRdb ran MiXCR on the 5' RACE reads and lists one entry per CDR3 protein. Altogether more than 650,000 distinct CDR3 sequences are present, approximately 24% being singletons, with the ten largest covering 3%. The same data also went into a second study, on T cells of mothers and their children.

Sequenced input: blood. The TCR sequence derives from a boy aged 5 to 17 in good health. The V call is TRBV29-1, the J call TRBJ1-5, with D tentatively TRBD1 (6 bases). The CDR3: CSAQGSNQPQHF. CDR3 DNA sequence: TGCAGCGCCCAGGGGAGCAATCAGCCCCAGCATTTT.